A single sample gave rise to the 31 T cell receptor beta chains below, sequenced in a study of spatial heterogeneity in lung cancer. One entry per CDR3 protein results from TCRdb running MiXCR on the 5' RACE reads. This table holds about 92,000 distinct CDR3 sequences, about 12% found once. Time point indicated: sample taken at primary tumor resection. Here the sequenced sample was PBMCs, taken at surgery. These receptors originate from a male donor with early-stage non-small cell lung cancer.

The V and J genes are TRBV10-3 and TRBJ2-3; 7 bases fit TRBD2. V was pared by 2 bases and J by 9 bases, with 5 bases of the junction left unmatched. This CDR3 is 13 amino acids long. Germline values: CDR1 ENHRY, CDR2 SYGVKD. CDR3 amino acids: CAISEGLERTQYF. In nucleotides, the CDR3 is TGTGCCATCAGTGAGGGACTAGAGCGGACGCAGTATTTT.

This clonotype was counted ten times or more. This chain connects TRBV3-1 to TRBJ1-2; 7 nucleotides line up with TRBD1. The CDR3 loop spans 16 amino acids. With 5 bases clipped from V and 4 bases from J, the junction kept 13 bases outside the gene matches. Germline CDR1 is LGHDT and CDR2 is YNNKEL (reference sequence). This CDR3 reads CASSSPTPDRVYGYTF. The CDR3 DNA follows: TGTGCCAGCAGCAGCCCTACCCCCGACAGGGTCTATGGCTACACCTTC. The whole variable domain, remainder taken from reference TRBV3-1 and TRBJ1-2, is DTAVSQTPKYLVTQMGNDKSIKCEQNLGHDTMYWYKQDSKKFLKIMFSYNNKELIINETVPNRFSPKSPDKAHLNLHINSLELGDSAVYFCASSSPTPDRVYGYTFGSGTRLTVV.

The chain uses TRBV10-3 and TRBJ2-3; 11 nucleotides align to TRBD2. J was trimmed by 5 bases and V by 8 bases; bases with no gene match: 12. From germline, CDR1 is ENHRY and CDR2 SYGVKD. This CDR3 has 16 amino acids. For the CDR3, the DNA is TGTGCCATCCTCCAAACTAGCGGGAGTCAGGGAGATACGCAGTATTTT. It codes for CAILQTSGSQGDTQYF.

The gene calls are TRBV11-2 and TRBJ2-2; no clear D. Germline V lookup: CDR1 SGHAT, CDR2 FQNNGV. The CDR3 runs 14 residues. V was shortened by 4 bases and J by 1 base, with 7 bases between the two germline ends. The chain's CDR3 is CASSSDGNTGELFF. The CDR3 DNA follows: TGTGCCAGCAGCTCGGACGGGAACACCGGGGAGCTGTTTTTT. The variable domain in full, completed from reference TRBV11-2 and TRBJ2-2, reads EAGVAQSPRYKIIEKRQSVAFWCNPISGHATLYWYQQILGQGPKLLIQFQNNGVVDDSQLPKDRFSAERLKGVDSTLKIQPAKLEDSAVYLCASSSDGNTGELFFGEGSRLTVL.

This clonotype has just a few counts. CDR3 region: CASSPRLGAEAFF. CDR3 nucleotide sequence: TGTGCCAGCAGTCCCCGATTAGGGGCTGAAGCTTTCTTT. The gene calls are TRBV27 and TRBJ1-1; D might be TRBD1 (5 bases). The CDR3 sequence is 13 residues long. The V end lost 5 bases, the J end lost 6 bases, and 13 bases lay between the germline ends. Per the germline V gene, CDR1 is MNHEY and CDR2 is SMNVEV (reference sequence).

This clonotype showed up just a few times. The chain combines TRBV5-1 with TRBJ2-3; 9 nucleotides line up with TRBD2. Trimming took 2 bases from V and 2 from J; bases not matched to a gene: 6. Germline values: CDR1 SGHRS, CDR2 YFSETQ. The CDR3 contains 16 residues. CDR3 nucleotide sequence: TGCGCCAGCAGCTTCCTAGCGGGGACCTCCACAGATACGCAGTATTTT. Its translation: CASSFLAGTSTDTQYF. Looking up the rest from reference TRBV5-1 and TRBJ2-3 gives the full variable domain: KAGVTQTPRYLIKTRGQQVTLSCSPISGHRSVSWYQQTPGQGLQFLFEYFSETQRNKGNFPGRFSGRQFSNSRSEMNVSTLELGDSALYLCASSFLAGTSTDTQYFGPGTRLTVL.

The gene calls are TRBV6-2 or TRBV6-3 and TRBJ2-3, with D tentatively TRBD1 (6 bases). Trimming removed 2 bases at V and 2 bases at J, with 23 bases between. Germline V lookup: CDR1 MNHEY, CDR2 SVGEGT. The CDR3 is 19 amino acids. The CDR3 coding sequence is TGTGCCAGCAGTTACACAGGGCTTACTAGAATGAAGGTCACAGATACGCAGTATTTT. This sequence encodes CASSYTGLTRMKVTDTQYF.

V usage is TRBV7-9 and J usage is TRBJ2-5; D is perhaps TRBD1 (5 bases). Germline CDR1 reads SEHNR; CDR2 reads FQNEAQ (reference sequence). V was pared by 5 bases and J by 5 bases, with 12 bases between. The CDR3 length is 13 residues. The CDR3 DNA reads as TGTGCCAGCAGCCGGCAAGGGGTCGAGACCCAGTACTTC. Protein product: CASSRQGVETQYF.

CDR3 sequence: CASSPPFLRETQYF. The CDR3 DNA follows: TGTGCCAGCAGCCCCCCCTTCCTTCGAGAGACCCAGTACTTC. The rearrangement links TRBV7-2 to TRBJ2-5, with D unresolved. The CDR3 length is 14 residues. Germline CDR1 and CDR2: SGHTA and FQGNSA. With 5 bases removed from V and 4 bases from J, the gap between germline ends came to 14 bases. Drawing the rest from reference TRBV7-2 and TRBJ2-5, the complete variable domain is GAGVSQSPSNKVTEKGKDVELRCDPISGHTALYWYRQSLGQGLEFLIYFQGNSAPDKSGLPSDRFSAERTGGSVSTLTIQRTQQEDSAVYLCASSPPFLRETQYFGPGTRLLVL.

The sample holds a few counts of this clonotype. The chain recombines TRBV7-2 with TRBJ1-4; 9 nucleotides agree with TRBD1. The J segment lost 8 bases and the V segment lost 5 bases, leaving 9 bases of the junction unmatched. Germline CDR1 is SGHTA and CDR2 is FQGNSA. The length of the CDR3 is 15 residues. CDR3 sequence (DNA): TGTGCCAGCAGCCTAAGACAGGGGGGGCAAGAAAAACTGTTTTTT. Its protein product is CASSLRQGGQEKLFF.

This chain uses TRBV27 with TRBJ1-5, with 7 nucleotides matching TRBD1. Germline assignment: CDR1 MNHEY and CDR2 SMNVEV (reference sequence). The length of the CDR3 is 13 residues. J lost 5 bases, V lost 3 bases, and 1 base had no gene match. The CDR3 sequence: CASSFQGDQPQHF. CDR3 DNA sequence: TGTGCCAGCAGTTTCCAGGGGGATCAGCCCCAGCATTTT.

This clonotype has more than one count but fewer than ten. This chain joins TRBV28 and TRBJ2-3, with TRBD1 identical over 9 bases. J lost 3 bases, V lost 4 bases, and 11 bases had no gene match. The CDR3 length is 17 residues. In germline, CDR1 is MDHEN, CDR2 SYDVKM. The DNA for the CDR3 is TGTGCCAGCAGTTCCATGCAGACAGGGGGGGAAACAGATACGCAGTATTTT. This gives the protein CASSSMQTGGETDTQYF.

The chain employs TRBV7-2 and TRBJ1-2, with TRBD1 identical over 8 bases. Germline CDR1 reads SGHTA; CDR2 reads FQGNSA. CDR3 length: 14 amino acids. V was clipped by 6 bases and J by 5 bases; unmatched bases: 8. Here the CDR3 DNA reads TGTGCCAGCAGTCAAGACAGGGGAACTTATGGCTACACCTTC. Its protein is CASSQDRGTYGYTF.

This clonotype was observed many times. The chain recombines TRBV29-1 with TRBJ1-2; TRBD1 might be the D (5 bases). The CDR3 sequence is 12 residues long. The ends were cut back, 6 bases at V and 3 bases at J, with 11 bases in the middle. From germline, CDR1 is SQVTM and CDR2 ANQGSEA. The CDR3 sequence is CSVSGRDYGYTF. DNA of the CDR3: TGCAGCGTATCGGGACGGGACTATGGCTACACCTTC.

The chain uses TRBV3-1 and TRBJ2-5; D is ambiguous. This CDR3 comprises 11 residues. CDR1 LGHDT and CDR2 YNNKEL come from the germline V gene (reference sequence). V lost 1 base and J 10 bases, leaving 7 bases between the germline ends. CDR3 in DNA: TGTGCCAGCAGCCAAGTAAGGGACCAGTACTTC. It codes for CASSQVRDQYF.

This clonotype was counted only a few times. The chain has TRBV12-3 or TRBV12-4 and TRBJ1-5; 8 bases align to TRBD1. The CDR3 has 14 amino acids. V lost 5 bases and J lost 5; bases outside the gene matches: 5. The DNA of the CDR3 is TGTGCCAGCAGTCAGACAGGGGTGGATCAGCCCCAGCATTTT. As protein: CASSQTGVDQPQHF.

The chain is built from TRBV5-5 and TRBJ2-3, with D maybe TRBD1 (5 bases). The germline gives CDR1 SGHKS, CDR2 YYEKEE (reference sequence). Trimming shortened V by 3 bases and J by 2 bases, and 16 bases separated the two germline ends. CDR3 length: 16 residues. For the CDR3, the DNA is TGTGCCAGCAGCTGGGGCATGTCCCGGGCCACAGATACGCAGTATTTT. Its protein is CASSWGMSRATDTQYF.

This clonotype was observed at least ten times. The gene calls are TRBV20-1 and TRBJ1-6; D unresolved. The V gene lost 5 bases and the J gene lost 8 bases, with 16 bases spanning the gap. CDR1 and CDR2 (germline): DFQATT, SNEGSKA (reference sequence). The CDR3 length is 14 residues. The CDR3 loop is CSAFPGVGDSPLHF. In DNA, the CDR3 is TGCAGTGCTTTTCCCGGGGTCGGGGATTCACCCCTCCACTTT.

The chain employs TRBV30 and TRBJ2-6; D gene unclear. This CDR3 region has 12 residues. Germline loops: CDR1 GTSNPN, CDR2 SVGIG (reference sequence). The ends were cut back, 4 bases at V and 2 bases at J, with 3 bases in the middle. CDR3 coding DNA: TGTGCCTGGAACCCTGGGGCCAACGTCCTGACTTTC. It codes for CAWNPGANVLTF.

Many counts were recorded for this clonotype. J is TRBJ1-5 and V is TRBV6-1; 9 bases are a match to TRBD1. The CDR3 is 14 residues long. With 8 bases clipped from V and 4 bases from J, the junction kept 6 bases outside the gene matches. Germline V CDR1 and CDR2: MNHNS, SASEGT. CDR3 DNA sequence: TGTGCCAGCGGGGGGACAGGGTCAAATCAGCCCCAGCATTTT. Residues: CASGGTGSNQPQHF.

This clonotype was recorded many times. This chain joins TRBV9 and TRBJ2-3, with TRBD1 matching over 9 bases. CDR3 length: 15 amino acids. Germline V gene sequence: CDR1 SGDLS, CDR2 YYNGEE. Trimming at V came to 4 bases and at J to 4 bases, leaving 7 bases not matched to a gene. CDR3 sequence: CASSPGQGAADTQYF. The CDR3 region has the DNA TGTGCCAGCAGCCCGGGACAGGGTGCCGCAGATACGCAGTATTTT.

On this clonotype: The germline gene is not matched at one end of the junction; a read error may be the cause. This chain joins TRBV7-2 and TRBJ2-6; D may be TRBD1 (5 bases). This CDR3 comprises 17 residues. CDR1 is SGHTA, CDR2 FQGNSA, per germline. The CDR3 is CASSSTTAGSGAYVLTF. As DNA, the CDR3 is TGTGCCAGCAGCTCAACTACGGCCGGCTCTGGGGCCTACGTCCTGACTTTC.

The V call is TRBV9, the J call TRBJ1-1; perhaps TRBD1 as D (5 bases). The CDR3 loop spans 15 amino acids. The germline CDR1 and CDR2 sequences are SGDLS and YYNGEE. V shed 1 base and J shed 0 bases, with 10 bases lying between them. The CDR3 reads CASSVMAGLNTEAFF. As DNA, the CDR3 is TGTGCCAGCAGCGTAATGGCAGGGCTGAACACTGAAGCTTTCTTT.

The genes are TRBV28 and TRBJ2-3, with a possible D match to TRBD1 (5 bases). Trimming pared 6 bases from V and 3 bases from J, leaving 19 bases between. Per germline, CDR1 MDHEN and CDR2 SYDVKM. The CDR3 consists of 16 residues. The CDR3 spells CASSLTGTMWTDTQYF. The CDR3 DNA is TGTGCCAGCAGCCTAACAGGTACCATGTGGACAGATACGCAGTATTTT. Based on the CDR3 plus reference TRBV28 and TRBJ2-3, the full variable domain is DVKVTQSSRYLVKRTGEKVFLECVQDMDHENMFWYRQDPGLGLRLIYFSYDVKMKEKGDIPEGYSVSREKKERFSLILESASTNQTSMYLCASSLTGTMWTDTQYFGPGTRLTVL.

The chain is built from TRBV7-3 and TRBJ2-2, with a weak D call TRBD2 (5 bases). The V end was cut by 6 bases, the J end by 7 bases, with 15 bases between. The CDR3 sequence is 14 residues long. Germline V gives CDR1 SGHTA, CDR2 FQGTGA. The CDR3 is CASSPTHGDGELFF. CDR3 DNA: TGTGCCAGCAGTCCGACCCACGGGGACGGGGAGCTGTTTTTT.

The chain employs TRBV6-5 and TRBJ1-3; D is undetermined. Germline CDR1 reads MNHEY; CDR2 reads SVGAGI. The CDR3 consists of 15 residues. Trimming removed 6 bases from V and 0 bases from J, with 12 bases in between. The CDR3 sequence: CASSLDYSSGNTIYF. In DNA, the CDR3 is TGTGCCAGCAGCCTGGATTACTCCTCTGGAAACACCATATATTTT.

The table lists this clonotype with many counts. V gene TRBV6-2 or TRBV6-3 combines with J gene TRBJ2-1; a possible D gene is TRBD1 (7 bases). This CDR3 contains 15 residues. V lost 2 bases and J lost 7, with 15 bases in between. The germline V gene encodes CDR1 MNHEY and CDR2 SVGEGT. The CDR3 reads CASSYGGDRQNEQFF. CDR3 DNA sequence: TGTGCCAGCAGTTACGGAGGGGACAGACAAAATGAGCAGTTCTTC.

The CDR3 loop is CASRDEEQYF. The DNA of the CDR3 is TGTGCCAGCAGGGATGAGGAGCAGTACTTC. The chain combines TRBV28 with TRBJ2-7, with D uncertain. The CDR3 is made up of 10 amino acids. Trimming pared 6 bases from V and 7 bases from J, leaving 7 bases between. Germline lookup yields CDR1 MDHEN and CDR2 SYDVKM.

The chain has TRBV7-3 and TRBJ2-3; TRBD1 agrees at 9 bases. J lost 2 bases, V lost 4 bases, and 4 bases had no gene match. The CDR3 length is 15 residues. CDR1 and CDR2 from the germline V gene are SGHTA and FQGTGA. Written as DNA, the CDR3 is TGTGCCAGCAGCTCGGGACAGGGTCCCACAGATACGCAGTATTTT. It translates to CASSSGQGPTDTQYF.

This clonotype was counted a few times. V and J are TRBV29-1 and TRBJ2-3; no definite D call. Trimming shortened V by 4 bases and J by 8 bases, and 10 bases separated the two germline ends. There are 11 residues in the CDR3. The V gene's germline CDR1 is SQVTM and CDR2 ANQGSEA. This chain's CDR3 is CSVVVEPTQYF. For the CDR3, the DNA is TGCAGCGTTGTGGTGGAGCCTACGCAGTATTTT.

In its sample, this clonotype was seen a few times. The chain recombines TRBV28 with TRBJ2-5, with 7 bases fitting TRBD1. The CDR3 totals 14 residues. V dropped 6 bases and J dropped 1; count of bases not matched to a gene: 5. In germline, CDR1 is MDHEN, CDR2 SYDVKM. In DNA form, the CDR3 reads TGTGCCAGCAGCCCGACAGGGACCCAAGAGACCCAGTACTTC. Its protein product is CASSPTGTQETQYF.